This T cell receptor (beta chain) was identified in a study of blood T cells in healthy people across ages. General observations from the study: Naive and antigen-experienced cells could not be conclusively compared, given unsorted PBMCs.

A second PCR of roughly 6 to 12 cycles used a sample-barcoded 5' primer and a J-beta primer mix. Each cDNA molecule was tagged by a template-switch adaptor that had 12 random nucleotides. TCRdb called the 5' RACE reads again in MiXCR, with one record for every CDR3 protein. Of 850,000 to 1,100,000 distinct CDR3 sequences listed, 35% to 40% are singletons. V was shortened by 0 bases and J by 2 bases, with 7 bases between the two germline ends. In germline, CDR1 is SGDLS, CDR2 YYNGEE. This CDR3 has 14 residues. This clonotype was seen a handful of times. Antigen: not known. Material: blood. The rearrangement uses TRBV9 and TRBJ2-3, with D maybe TRBD2 (5 bases). The receptor's source is a man between 18 and 35 years old in good health. CDR3 residues: CASSVAGNTDTQYF. In nucleotides, the CDR3 is TGTGCCAGCAGCGTAGCGGGGAACACAGATACGCAGTATTTT.